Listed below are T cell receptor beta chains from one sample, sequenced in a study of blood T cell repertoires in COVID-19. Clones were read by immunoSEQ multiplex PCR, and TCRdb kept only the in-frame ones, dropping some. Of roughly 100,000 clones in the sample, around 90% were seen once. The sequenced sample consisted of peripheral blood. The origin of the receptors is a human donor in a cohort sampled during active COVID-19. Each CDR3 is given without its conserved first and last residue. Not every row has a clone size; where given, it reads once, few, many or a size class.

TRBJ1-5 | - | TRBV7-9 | ASSAGTGNQPQH
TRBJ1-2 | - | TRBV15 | ATSRGDSSYGYT
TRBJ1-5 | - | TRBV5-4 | ASSLGTDSNQPQH
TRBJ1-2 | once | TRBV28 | ATSSTGVFGYT
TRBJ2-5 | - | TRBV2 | ASSEMGGSQETQY
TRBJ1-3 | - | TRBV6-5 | ASSQQSSGNTIY
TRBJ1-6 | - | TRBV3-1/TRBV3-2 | ASSQEGTGRYSPLH
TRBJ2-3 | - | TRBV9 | ASSVGTSGGFHTQY
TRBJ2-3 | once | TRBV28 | ASTRQGRGTDTQY
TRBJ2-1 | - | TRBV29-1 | SVGGGSSYNEQF
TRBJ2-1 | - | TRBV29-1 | SVEDGGVAGNEQF
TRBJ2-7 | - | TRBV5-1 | ASSLASGSREQY
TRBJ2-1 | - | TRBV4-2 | ASSRTGGAYNEQF
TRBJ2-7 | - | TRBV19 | ASSSVRGRAGRYSYEQY
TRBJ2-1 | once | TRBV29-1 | SFLAGGIYNEQF
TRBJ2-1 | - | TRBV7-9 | ASSFVSGGIFYNEQF